The TCR beta chain described here comes from a study of type 1 and type 2 diabetes patients. Germline loops: CDR1 SGHRS, CDR2 YFSETQ. The CDR3 has 15 amino acids. The J segment lost 6 bases and the V segment lost 4 bases, leaving 13 bases of the junction unmatched. Amplification started from genomic DNA. A primer set of 30 forward and 13 reverse primers amplified the CDR3. TCRdb analysed the multiplex PCR reads with MiXCR anew, one entry per CDR3 protein. The data contain around 300,000 distinct CDR3 sequences, 40% to 50% of them singletons. This rearrangement joins TRBV5-1 to TRBJ2-7; 7 bases agree with TRBD1. The material sequenced was peripheral blood mononuclear cells (PBMCs). The receptor's source is a man between 18 and 29 years old with type 2 diabetes. CDR3 in amino acids: CASSQVSGQFFEQYF. The CDR3 nucleotides are TGCGCCAGCAGCCAAGTTTCGGGACAGTTTTTCGAGCAGTACTTC.